The 23 T cell receptor beta chains reported below all come from one sample, sequenced in a study of CD8 T cells in ankylosing spondylitis. TCRdb used MiXCR to reprocess the 5' RACE reads, holding one entry per CDR3 protein. The table has over 75,000 distinct CDR3 sequences, about 9.1% seen once. Source material: blood, either unsorted or a sorted T cell fraction (not recorded which). The receptors were sampled from a male donor with ankylosing spondylitis or in good health (not recorded which).

This clonotype was seen many times. The chain couples TRBV24-1 to TRBJ2-3; possible D gene TRBD1, 5 bases. Germline values: CDR1 KGHDR, CDR2 SFDVKD. The CDR3 is 15 residues long. V lost 4 bases to trimming and J lost 2 bases, with 12 bases between them. CDR3 region: CATSEPTAYTDTQYF. For the CDR3, the DNA is TGTGCCACCAGTGAACCGACAGCCTACACAGATACGCAGTATTTT.

This clonotype was counted ten times or more. J is TRBJ2-3 and V is TRBV12-3 or TRBV12-4; D gene unclear. The V and J ends lost 5 bases and 6 bases respectively, with 18 bases between them. The CDR3 has 15 amino acids. The CDR3 is CASSASSSVGDTQYF. The DNA of the CDR3 is TGTGCCAGCAGTGCAAGCTCATCCGTCGGCGATACGCAGTATTTT.

This clonotype was seen repeatedly, ten times or more. V gene TRBV9 combines with J gene TRBJ2-2, with 10 bases identical to TRBD1. With V trimmed by 6 bases and J by 3 bases, 2 bases remained unmatched. Looked up from germline, CDR1 is SGDLS and CDR2 is YYNGEE. CDR3 length: 14 amino acids. The DNA for the CDR3 is TGTGCCAGCACCGGGACAGGGGACACCGGGGAGCTGTTTTTT. As protein: CASTGTGDTGELFF.

This clonotype has ten or more counts. V usage is TRBV18 and J usage is TRBJ1-2; 7 bases align to TRBD1. V was pared by 5 bases and J by 0 bases, with 3 bases of the junction left unmatched. The CDR3 sequence is 14 residues long. Looked up from germline, CDR1 is KGHSH and CDR2 is LQKENI. CDR3: CASSRQGTNYGYTF. In nucleotides, the CDR3 is TGTGCCAGCTCAAGACAGGGTACTAACTATGGCTACACCTTC. The full variable domain, with the rest looked up from reference TRBV18 and TRBJ1-2, is NAGVMQNPRHLVRRRGQEARLRCSPMKGHSHVYWYRQLPEEGLKFMVYLQKENIIDESGMPKERFSAEFPKEGPSILRIQQVVRGDSAAYFCASSRQGTNYGYTFGSGTRLTVV.

In its sample, this clonotype was seen many times. This rearrangement joins TRBV4-1 to TRBJ1-1; possibly TRBD1 for D (5 bases). Deletions cut 2 bases from V and 1 base from J, with 8 bases between. The CDR3 runs to 14 residues. Per germline, CDR1 MGHRA and CDR2 YSYEKL. DNA for the CDR3: TGCGCCAGCAGCCAATTTGGACAGAACACTGAAGCTTTCTTT. Its protein is CASSQFGQNTEAFF.

This clonotype was found many times. The V and J genes are TRBV28 and TRBJ2-3; possible D gene TRBD2, 5 bases. Per germline, CDR1 MDHEN and CDR2 SYDVKM. The length of the CDR3 is 15 residues. V lost 8 bases to trimming and J lost 1 base, with 16 bases between them. CDR3 protein: CASSTPRGGTDTQYF. CDR3 bases: TGTGCCAGCTCCACCCCCCGGGGTGGCACAGATACGCAGTATTTT.

This clonotype has just a few counts. The CDR3, as DNA: TGTGCCAGCAGTGGACGGGGGCAGGGACACACTGAAGCTTTCTTT. This gives the protein CASSGRGQGHTEAFF. The chain links TRBV6-1 to TRBJ1-1; D might be TRBD1 (6 bases). V lost 4 bases and J lost 3, with 15 bases in between. The CDR3 loop spans 15 amino acids. The germline CDR1 and CDR2 sequences are MNHNS and SASEGT.

This clonotype appeared many times. The V call is TRBV10-3, the J call TRBJ1-2; D gene unclear. The V end was cut by 0 bases, the J end by 0 bases, with 5 bases between. Germline CDR1 reads ENHRY; CDR2 reads SYGVKD. There are 14 residues in the CDR3. The CDR3: CAISESLANYGYTF. The CDR3 coding sequence is TGTGCCATCAGTGAGTCGTTAGCTAACTATGGCTACACCTTC.

Ten or more counts support this clonotype. The chain uses TRBV18 and TRBJ2-5; 10 bases are shared with TRBD2. CDR1 and CDR2 from the germline V gene are KGHSH and LQKENI. With V trimmed by 0 bases and J by 3 bases, 10 bases remained unmatched. The CDR3 is 18 amino acids. Here the CDR3 DNA reads TGTGCCAGCTCACCACCACTAGCGGGGTTCGGAGTTGAAGAGACCCAGTACTTC. Protein product: CASSPPLAGFGVEETQYF.

This clonotype was observed many times. This sequence joins TRBV6-5 and TRBJ1-2; unclear D gene. CDR1 and CDR2 (germline): MNHEY, SVGAGI. The CDR3 spans 13 residues. Trimming cost V 5 bases and J 6 bases, with 13 bases left between them. The CDR3 region has the DNA TGTGCCAGCAGTGAATGGAACGGGAATGGCTACACCTTC. This sequence encodes CASSEWNGNGYTF.

This clonotype was picked up many times. V gene TRBV7-6 combines with J gene TRBJ2-7; D is undetermined. The CDR3 spans 18 residues. Germline V gene data show CDR1 as SGHVS and CDR2 as FNYEAQ. Trimming took off 2 bases at V and 3 bases at J, with 23 bases between the two ends. CDR3 sequence reads: CASSLSEASRVGHYEQYF. In nucleotides, the CDR3 is TGTGCCAGCAGCTTATCTGAAGCATCACGAGTCGGTCACTACGAGCAGTACTTC. Full variable domain (missing parts from reference TRBV7-6 and TRBJ2-7): GAGVSQSPRYKVTKRGQDVALRCDPISGHVSLYWYRQALGQGPEFLTYFNYEAQQDKSGLPNDRFSAERPEGSISTLTIQRTEQRDSAMYRCASSLSEASRVGHYEQYFGPGTRLTVT.

This clonotype was recorded at least ten times. This chain connects TRBV20-1 to TRBJ2-7; D is possibly TRBD2 (5 bases). This CDR3 has 14 amino acids. The V end lost 0 bases, the J end lost 3 bases, and 12 bases lay between the germline ends. Germline CDR1 is DFQATT and CDR2 is SNEGSKA (reference sequence). CDR3 nucleotide sequence: TGCAGTGCTAGAGATCTGACCGCGGGCTACGAGCAGTACTTC. It specifies CSARDLTAGYEQYF.

This clonotype was observed many times. This chain uses TRBV20-1 with TRBJ2-7, with no clear D. Trimming took 1 base from V and 8 from J, leaving 12 bases between them. The CDR3 consists of 12 residues. Germline V gene sequence: CDR1 DFQATT, CDR2 SNEGSKA (reference sequence). The CDR3 sequence is CSARVGIIKQYF. The DNA for the CDR3 is TGCAGTGCTAGAGTAGGAATCATAAAGCAGTACTTC.

This clonotype was observed at least ten times. This chain links TRBV12-3 or TRBV12-4 with TRBJ2-7, with 7 bases that match TRBD1. This CDR3 is 14 amino acids long. V was pared by 4 bases and J by 2 bases, with 5 bases of the junction left unmatched. The CDR3 loop reads CASSYPGTAYEQYF. The CDR3 region has the DNA TGTGCCAGCAGTTATCCCGGGACAGCCTACGAGCAGTACTTC.

This clonotype was recorded many times. This chain links TRBV5-1 with TRBJ2-2; D is unclear. Between the trimmed V and J ends, which lost 1 base and 2 bases, there was a span of 6 bases. Germline CDR1 SGHRS, CDR2 YFSETQ. CDR3 size: 14 residues. Written as DNA, the CDR3 is TGCGCCAGCAGCTTGACCACCAACACCGGGGAGCTGTTTTTT. The encoded protein is CASSLTTNTGELFF.

This clonotype was seen ten or more times. The rearrangement joins TRBV24-1 to TRBJ2-2; TRBD1 matches 8 bases. The CDR3 has 17 amino acids. Per the germline V gene, CDR1 is KGHDR and CDR2 is SFDVKD. Losses at the gene ends were 0 bases for V and 2 bases for J; bases not matched to a gene: 4. CDR3 in DNA: TGTGCCACCAGTGATTTGTGGCAGGGGGCCAACACCGGGGAGCTGTTTTTT. Translated, it gives CATSDLWQGANTGELFF.

This clonotype was seen ten or more times. The chain employs TRBV20-1 and TRBJ2-3, with D possibly being TRBD2 (7 bases). The CDR3 covers 13 residues. Germline CDR1 reads DFQATT; CDR2 reads SNEGSKA (reference sequence). The ends were cut back, 5 bases at V and 5 bases at J, with 14 bases in the middle. For the CDR3, the DNA is TGCAGTGCTTCGGGGGCGGGGGTAGATACGCAGTATTTT. This gives the protein CSASGAGVDTQYF.

There are many counts of this clonotype. The chain couples TRBV6-5 to TRBJ2-5; 9 bases match TRBD2. The CDR3 totals 17 residues. Trimming cost V 2 bases and J 5 bases; bases outside gene matches: 12. CDR1 and CDR2 (germline): MNHEY, SVGAGI. CDR3: CASSYVWRGGRMETQYF. CDR3 in DNA: TGTGCCAGCAGTTACGTGTGGCGGGGGGGCCGGATGGAGACCCAGTACTTC.

Ten or more counts support this clonotype. This chain uses TRBV28 with TRBJ2-1, with 9 bases fitting TRBD1. With 2 bases clipped from V and 4 bases from J, the junction kept 3 bases outside the gene matches. Germline lookup yields CDR1 MDHEN and CDR2 SYDVKM. This CDR3 has 15 residues. Here the CDR3 DNA reads TGTGCCAGCAGTTTAGGGGACAGGGCTTACAATGAGCAGTTCTTC. Translated: CASSLGDRAYNEQFF.

The table lists this clonotype with many counts. J is TRBJ2-3 and V is TRBV7-3, with a tentative D call TRBD2 (5 bases). V was trimmed by 1 base and J by 2 bases, leaving 13 bases between them. CDR3 size: 16 residues. Germline V gives CDR1 SGHTA, CDR2 FQGTGA. The CDR3, as DNA: TGTGCCAGCAGCTTAAAATCGGGGTTGAACACAGATACGCAGTATTTT. This encodes CASSLKSGLNTDTQYF.

This clonotype was detected a few times. V usage is TRBV12-3 or TRBV12-4 and J usage is TRBJ2-6; D call uncertain. Trimming pared 3 bases from V and 1 base from J, leaving 13 bases between. The CDR3 has 17 amino acids. The CDR3 region is CASSFRQLLSGANVLTF. The CDR3 DNA follows: TGTGCCAGCAGTTTCAGGCAGCTCTTGTCTGGGGCCAACGTCCTGACTTTC.

Ten or more counts support this clonotype. Here the CDR3 DNA reads TGTGCCAGCAGGACCGGGACAGCAGGAAACACCATATATTTT. Residues: CASRTGTAGNTIYF. The rearrangement uses TRBV5-5 and TRBJ1-3; 7 bases line up with TRBD1. V lost 5 bases, J lost 4 bases, and 6 bases stayed unmatched. The length of the CDR3 is 14 residues. Germline CDR1 is SGHKS and CDR2 is YYEKEE (reference sequence). Full variable domain (missing parts from reference TRBV5-5 and TRBJ1-3): DAGVTQSPTHLIKTRGQQVTLRCSPISGHKSVSWYQQVLGQGPQFIFQYYEKEERGRGNFPDRFSARQFPNYSSELNVNALLLGDSALYLCASRTGTAGNTIYFGEGSWLTVV.

The chain recombines TRBV3-1 with TRBJ2-7; unclear D gene. Looked up from germline, CDR1 is LGHDT and CDR2 is YNNKEL (reference sequence). Trimming removed 4 bases at V and 0 bases at J, with 16 bases between. The CDR3 covers 16 residues. CDR3 sequence reads: CASSRADVTGSYEQYF. CDR3 nucleotide sequence: TGTGCCAGCAGCCGAGCAGACGTCACGGGCTCCTACGAGCAGTACTTC.